Reported below is one TCR beta chain. Its antigen is not known. The data were obtained in a study of cytomegalovirus exposure and HLA in healthy donors. General study results and limits: It was shown in a later analysis that HLA-associated TCR beta chains were more clonally expanded than other, equally common chains.

J was trimmed by 1 base and V by 4 bases; bases with no gene match: 9. Germline CDR1 reads SQVTM; CDR2 reads ANQGSEA. The CDR3 has 15 residues. Researchers ran the PCR with 60 Vbeta and 13 Jbeta primers. Only in-frame clones appear in the TCRdb table, and some are missing; sequencing was by immunoSEQ multiplex PCR. The repertoire holds approximately 140,000 clones, with around 77% as singletons. V usage is TRBV29-1 and J usage is TRBJ1-2; TRBD1 agrees at 7 bases. Source material: PBMCs. This TCR was sampled from a middle-aged woman in good health and CMV-seropositive. CDR3 amino acids: CSVVRTGVVNYGYTF. DNA for the CDR3: TGCAGCGTTGTCCGGACAGGAGTAGTTAACTATGGCTACACCTTC.